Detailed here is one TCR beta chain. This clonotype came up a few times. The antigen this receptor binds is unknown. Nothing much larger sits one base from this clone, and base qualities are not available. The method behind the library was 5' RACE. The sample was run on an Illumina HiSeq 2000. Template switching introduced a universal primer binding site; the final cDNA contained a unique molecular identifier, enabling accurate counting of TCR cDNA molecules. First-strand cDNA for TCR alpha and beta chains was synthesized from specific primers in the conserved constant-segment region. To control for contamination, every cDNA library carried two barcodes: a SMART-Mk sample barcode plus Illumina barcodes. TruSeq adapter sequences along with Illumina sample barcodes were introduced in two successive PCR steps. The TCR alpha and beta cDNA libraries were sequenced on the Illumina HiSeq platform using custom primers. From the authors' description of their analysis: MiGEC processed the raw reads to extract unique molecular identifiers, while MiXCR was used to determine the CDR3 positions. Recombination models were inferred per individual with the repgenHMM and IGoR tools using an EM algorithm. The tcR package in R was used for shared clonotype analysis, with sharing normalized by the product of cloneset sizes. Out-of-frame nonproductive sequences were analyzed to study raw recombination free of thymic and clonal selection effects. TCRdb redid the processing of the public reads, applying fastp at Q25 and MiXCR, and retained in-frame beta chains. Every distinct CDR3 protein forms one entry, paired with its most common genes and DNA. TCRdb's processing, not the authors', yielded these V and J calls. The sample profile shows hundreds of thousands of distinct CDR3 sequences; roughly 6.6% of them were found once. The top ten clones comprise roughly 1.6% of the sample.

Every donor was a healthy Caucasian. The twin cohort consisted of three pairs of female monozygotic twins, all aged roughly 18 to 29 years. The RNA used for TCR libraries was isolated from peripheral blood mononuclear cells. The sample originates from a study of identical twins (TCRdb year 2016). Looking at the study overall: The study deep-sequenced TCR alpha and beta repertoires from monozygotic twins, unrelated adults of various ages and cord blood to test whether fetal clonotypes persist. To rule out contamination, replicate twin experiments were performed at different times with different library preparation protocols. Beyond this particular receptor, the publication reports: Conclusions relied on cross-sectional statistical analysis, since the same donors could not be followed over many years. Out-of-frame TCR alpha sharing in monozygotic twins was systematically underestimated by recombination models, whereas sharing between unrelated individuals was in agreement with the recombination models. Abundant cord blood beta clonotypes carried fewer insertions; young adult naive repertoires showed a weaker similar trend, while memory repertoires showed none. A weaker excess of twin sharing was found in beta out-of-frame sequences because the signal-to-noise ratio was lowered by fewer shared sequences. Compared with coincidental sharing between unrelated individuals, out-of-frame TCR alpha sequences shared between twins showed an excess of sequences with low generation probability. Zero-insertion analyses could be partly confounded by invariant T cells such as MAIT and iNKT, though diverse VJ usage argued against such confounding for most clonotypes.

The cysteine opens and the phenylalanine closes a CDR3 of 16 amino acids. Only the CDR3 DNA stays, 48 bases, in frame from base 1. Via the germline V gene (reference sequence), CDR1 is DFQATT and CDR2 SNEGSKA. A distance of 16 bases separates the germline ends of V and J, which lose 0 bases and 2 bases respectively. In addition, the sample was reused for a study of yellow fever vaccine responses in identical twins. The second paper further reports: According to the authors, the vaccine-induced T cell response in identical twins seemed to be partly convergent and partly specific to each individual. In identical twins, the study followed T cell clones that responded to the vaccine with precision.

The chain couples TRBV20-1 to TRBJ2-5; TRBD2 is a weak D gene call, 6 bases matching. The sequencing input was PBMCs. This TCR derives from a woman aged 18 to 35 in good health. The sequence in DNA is TGCAGTGCTAGAGATCTTCCCCTAGCGAAACAAGAGACCCAGTACTTC. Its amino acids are CSARDLPLAKQETQYF.